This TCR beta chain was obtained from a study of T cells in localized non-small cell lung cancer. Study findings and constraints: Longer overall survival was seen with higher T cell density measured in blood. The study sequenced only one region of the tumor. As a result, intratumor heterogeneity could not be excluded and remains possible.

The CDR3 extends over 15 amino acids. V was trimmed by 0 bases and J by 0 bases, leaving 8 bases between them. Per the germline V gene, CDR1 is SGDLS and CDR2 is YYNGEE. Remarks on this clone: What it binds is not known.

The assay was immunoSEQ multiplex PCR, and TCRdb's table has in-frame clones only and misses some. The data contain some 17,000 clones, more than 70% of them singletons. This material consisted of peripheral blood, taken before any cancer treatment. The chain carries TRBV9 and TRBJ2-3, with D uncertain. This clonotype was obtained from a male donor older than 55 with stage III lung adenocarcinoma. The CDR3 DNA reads TGTGCCAGCAGCGTAGATGTTCGGAGCACAGATACGCAGTATTTT. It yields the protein CASSVDVRSTDTQYF.